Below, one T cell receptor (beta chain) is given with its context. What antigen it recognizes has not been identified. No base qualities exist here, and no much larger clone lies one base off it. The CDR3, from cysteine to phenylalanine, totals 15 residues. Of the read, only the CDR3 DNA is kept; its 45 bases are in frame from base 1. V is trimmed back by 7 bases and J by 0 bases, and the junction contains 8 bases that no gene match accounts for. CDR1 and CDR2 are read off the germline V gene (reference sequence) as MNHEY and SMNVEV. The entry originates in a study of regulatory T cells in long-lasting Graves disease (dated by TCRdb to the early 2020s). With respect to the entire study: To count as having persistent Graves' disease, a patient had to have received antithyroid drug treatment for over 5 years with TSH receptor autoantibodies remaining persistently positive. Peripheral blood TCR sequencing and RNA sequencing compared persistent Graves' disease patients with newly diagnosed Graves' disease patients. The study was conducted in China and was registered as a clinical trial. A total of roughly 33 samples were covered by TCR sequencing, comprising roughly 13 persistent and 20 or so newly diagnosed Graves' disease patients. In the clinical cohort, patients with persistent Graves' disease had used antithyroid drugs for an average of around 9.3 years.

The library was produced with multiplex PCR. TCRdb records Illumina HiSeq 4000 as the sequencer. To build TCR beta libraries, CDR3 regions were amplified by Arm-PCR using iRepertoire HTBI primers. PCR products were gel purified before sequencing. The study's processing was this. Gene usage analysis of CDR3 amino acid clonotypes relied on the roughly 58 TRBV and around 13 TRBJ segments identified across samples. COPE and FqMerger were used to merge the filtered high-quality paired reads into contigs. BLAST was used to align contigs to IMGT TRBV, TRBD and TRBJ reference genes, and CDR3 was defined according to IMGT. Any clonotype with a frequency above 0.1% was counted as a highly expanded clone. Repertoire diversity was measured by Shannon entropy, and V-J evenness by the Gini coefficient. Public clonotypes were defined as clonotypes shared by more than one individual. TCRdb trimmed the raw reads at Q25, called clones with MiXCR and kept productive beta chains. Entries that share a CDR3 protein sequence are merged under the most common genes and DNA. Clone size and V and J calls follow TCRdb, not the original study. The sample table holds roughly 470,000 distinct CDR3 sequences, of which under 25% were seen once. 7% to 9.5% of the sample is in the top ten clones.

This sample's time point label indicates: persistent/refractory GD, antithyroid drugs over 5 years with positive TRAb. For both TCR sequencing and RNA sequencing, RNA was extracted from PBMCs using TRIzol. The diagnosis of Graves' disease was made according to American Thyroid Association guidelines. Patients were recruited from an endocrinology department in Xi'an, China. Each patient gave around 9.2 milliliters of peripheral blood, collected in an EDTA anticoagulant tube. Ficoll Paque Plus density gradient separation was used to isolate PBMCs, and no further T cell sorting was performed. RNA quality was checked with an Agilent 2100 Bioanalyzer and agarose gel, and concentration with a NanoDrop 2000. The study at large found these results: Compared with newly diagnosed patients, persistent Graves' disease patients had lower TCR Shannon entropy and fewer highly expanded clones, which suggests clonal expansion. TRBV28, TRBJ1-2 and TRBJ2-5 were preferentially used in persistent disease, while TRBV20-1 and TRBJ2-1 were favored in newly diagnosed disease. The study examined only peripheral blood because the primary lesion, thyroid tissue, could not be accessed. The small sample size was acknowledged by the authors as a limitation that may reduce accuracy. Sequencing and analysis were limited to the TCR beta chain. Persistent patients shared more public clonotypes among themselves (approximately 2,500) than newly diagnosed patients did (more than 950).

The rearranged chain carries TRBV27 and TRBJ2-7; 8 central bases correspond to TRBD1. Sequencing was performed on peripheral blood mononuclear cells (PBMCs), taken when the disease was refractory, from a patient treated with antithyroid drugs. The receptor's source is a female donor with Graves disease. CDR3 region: CASNPWGQASYEQYF. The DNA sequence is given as TGTGCCAGCAACCCCTGGGGACAGGCCTCCTACGAGCAGTACTTC.